A single sample is the source of the 30 T cell receptor beta chains below, sequenced in a study of cytomegalovirus exposure and HLA in healthy donors. TCRdb's copy holds only in-frame clones and misses some; the assay was immunoSEQ multiplex PCR. In the table there are 55,000 to 80,000 clones, approximately 95% of which are singletons. Sequencing was carried out using PBMCs. The receptor set was obtained from a woman between 18 and 29 years old in good health and CMV-seropositive.

V and J are TRBV10-2 and TRBJ2-7, with 8 nucleotides matching TRBD1. Germline V lookup: CDR1 WSHSY, CDR2 SAAADI. There are 17 residues in the CDR3. The V gene end was trimmed by 2 bases and the J gene end by 0 bases; junction bases not matched to a gene: 9. CDR3 loop: CASSEPRDRRSSYEQYF. The CDR3 DNA sequence: TGCGCCAGCAGTGAGCCAAGGGACAGGAGGAGCTCCTACGAGCAGTACTTC.

This rearrangement joins TRBV7-2 to TRBJ2-1; D ambiguous. V shed 1 base and J shed 0 bases, with 7 bases lying between them. The CDR3 spans 15 residues. Germline CDR1 is SGHTA and CDR2 is FQGNSA. CDR3 coding DNA: TGTGCCAGCAGCTTAGACCCCGGCTCCTACAATGAGCAGTTCTTC. This codes for CASSLDPGSYNEQFF.

The chain recombines TRBV28 with TRBJ1-5; 7 bases match TRBD1. J was trimmed by 2 bases and V by 3 bases; bases with no gene match: 4. Germline lookup yields CDR1 MDHEN and CDR2 SYDVKM. The CDR3 loop spans 15 amino acids. CDR3 nucleotide sequence: TGTGCCAGCAGTTTCTCTGGGACAGGCAATCAGCCCCAGCATTTT. This translates into CASSFSGTGNQPQHF.

The gene calls are TRBV9 and TRBJ2-3; D possibly corresponds to TRBD2 (6 bases). This CDR3 has 13 residues. V was pared by 4 bases and J by 2 bases, with 8 bases between. Germline V CDR1 and CDR2: SGDLS, YYNGEE. This CDR3 is CASSPGLTDTQYF. The CDR3, as DNA: TGTGCCAGCAGCCCGGGACTCACAGATACGCAGTATTTT.

In DNA form, the CDR3 reads TGTGCCAGCACCCAACGGGACGAGCAGTACTTC. As protein: CASTQRDEQYF. The V call is TRBV7-2, the J call TRBJ2-7; D is ambiguous. Trimming shortened V by 7 bases and J by 5 bases, and 9 bases separated the two germline ends. The CDR3 sequence is 11 residues long. The germline gives CDR1 SGHTA, CDR2 FQGNSA.

The rearrangement uses TRBV18 and TRBJ1-5; 7 nucleotides align to TRBD1. V lost 5 bases, J lost 7 bases, and 11 bases stayed unmatched. The CDR3 covers 15 residues. The germline gives CDR1 KGHSH, CDR2 LQKENI. This CDR3 is CASSANNRGIQPQHF. In nucleotides, the CDR3 is TGTGCCAGCTCAGCGAATAACAGGGGTATACAGCCCCAGCATTTT.

The chain carries TRBV7-3 and TRBJ2-1; possibly TRBD2 for D (6 bases). Germline values: CDR1 SGHTA, CDR2 FQGTGA. The CDR3 has 16 amino acids. The ends were cut back, 1 base at V and 3 bases at J, with 13 bases in the middle. CDR3 sequence (DNA): TGTGCCAGCAGCTTAATCGGCGGGGTATACTACAATGAGCAGTTCTTC. It is translated as CASSLIGGVYYNEQFF.

V is TRBV10-3 and J is TRBJ1-1; D perhaps matches TRBD1 (5 bases). Per the germline V gene, CDR1 is ENHRY and CDR2 is SYGVKD. The ends were cut back, 6 bases at V and 3 bases at J, with 14 bases in the middle. The CDR3 is made up of 14 amino acids. Here the CDR3 reads CAIRQGLRYTEAFF. CDR3 bases: TGTGCCATCAGGCAGGGACTGAGGTACACTGAAGCTTTCTTT.

The chain combines TRBV7-9 with TRBJ2-1, with TRBD1 identical over 7 bases. Germline values: CDR1 SEHNR, CDR2 FQNEAQ (reference sequence). Germline trimming cut 5 bases from V and 0 bases from J; bases unmatched to any gene: 10. The CDR3 has 17 amino acids. The CDR3 nucleotides read TGTGCCAGCAGCCCAAAACACCGGACAGGCTCCTACAATGAGCAGTTCTTC. Encoded protein: CASSPKHRTGSYNEQFF.

This clone has a single count. The chain has TRBV6-5 and TRBJ2-3; 9 bases align to TRBD2. Germline loops: CDR1 MNHEY, CDR2 SVGAGI. Trimming at V came to 2 bases and at J to 4 bases, leaving 7 bases not matched to a gene. The CDR3 is 16 amino acids. The CDR3 nucleotides are TGTGCCAGCAGTTACGGCTCAGCGGGGGGATCAGATACGCAGTATTTT. This sequence encodes CASSYGSAGGSDTQYF.

V and J are TRBV7-6 and TRBJ2-3; D may be TRBD2 (7 bases). Germline-derived CDR1 and CDR2 are SGHVS and FNYEAQ. The CDR3 consists of 16 residues. Between the trimmed V and J ends, which lost 5 bases and 2 bases, there was a span of 17 bases. The CDR3 DNA reads as TGTGCCAGCAGCCCCCGAGCGGGGACAACCACAGATACGCAGTATTTT. This encodes CASSPRAGTTTDTQYF.

The chain links TRBV6-6 to TRBJ1-5; 7 bases are shared with TRBD1. CDR1 MNHNY and CDR2 SVGAGI come from the germline V gene (reference sequence). The CDR3 length is 15 residues. J lost 7 bases, V lost 4 bases, and 10 bases had no gene match. CDR3 sequence: CASSSGTAPSQPQHF. The CDR3 bases are TGTGCCAGCAGTTCAGGGACAGCTCCATCACAGCCCCAGCATTTT.

This clone was found once. The chain employs TRBV5-1 and TRBJ2-5, with a tentative D call TRBD1 (5 bases). V dropped 2 bases and J dropped 3 bases, with 8 bases sitting between them. Germline loops: CDR1 SGHRS, CDR2 YFSETQ. There are 13 residues in the CDR3. The CDR3 bases are TGCGCCAGCAGCTTCATCAGGGAAGAGACCCAGTACTTC. Amino acids: CASSFIREETQYF.

This clone was observed once. The rearrangement links TRBV27 to TRBJ2-5, with TRBD1 matching over 9 bases. The CDR3 spans 15 residues. Trimming cost V 4 bases and J 5 bases; bases outside gene matches: 8. Germline V gene sequence: CDR1 MNHEY, CDR2 SMNVEV (reference sequence). This chain's CDR3 is CASSSNRGRRETQYF. CDR3 nucleotides: TGTGCCAGCAGTTCAAACAGGGGGCGCAGGGAGACCCAGTACTTC.

The V call is TRBV10-3, the J call TRBJ2-3; D is undetermined. The CDR3 spans 13 residues. V dropped 3 bases and J dropped 4 bases, with 8 bases sitting between them. From germline, CDR1 is ENHRY and CDR2 SYGVKD. The CDR3 DNA is TGTGCCATCAGTGACTCCCTACCAGATACGCAGTATTTT. This sequence encodes CAISDSLPDTQYF.

The rearrangement links TRBV6-5 to TRBJ1-4; 9 bases align to TRBD1. CDR3 length equals 13 residues. Trimming at V came to 3 bases and at J to 8 bases, leaving 1 base not matched to a gene. Germline-derived CDR1 and CDR2 are MNHEY and SVGAGI. The CDR3 nucleotides read TGTGCCAGCAGTTATGGGACAGGGGAAAAACTGTTTTTT. This gives the protein CASSYGTGEKLFF.

The chain combines TRBV10-3 with TRBJ2-2; 9 nucleotides line up with TRBD1. The CDR3 totals 17 residues. In germline, CDR1 is ENHRY, CDR2 SYGVKD. V was pared by 0 bases and J by 4 bases, with 6 bases of the junction left unmatched. CDR3 bases: TGTGCCATCAGTGAGTCGCTACAGGGGGCCGGCACCGGGGAGCTGTTTTTT. Its translation: CAISESLQGAGTGELFF.

This clone was detected a few times. The chain carries TRBV19 and TRBJ2-1, with D perhaps TRBD2 (6 bases). This CDR3 has 16 amino acids. The germline V and J ends were trimmed by 1 base and 6 bases, with 16 bases remaining between them. Germline V CDR1 and CDR2: LNHDA, SQIVND (reference sequence). The CDR3 region has the DNA TGTGCCAGTAGTATAGTACAGGAGGGCAGGGTCAATGAGCAGTTCTTC. Its translation is CASSIVQEGRVNEQFF.

V usage is TRBV5-6 and J usage is TRBJ1-1; TRBD1 agrees at 7 bases. V lost 4 bases, J lost 11 bases, and 5 bases stayed unmatched. CDR3 length: 11 residues. The germline CDR1 and CDR2 sequences are SGHDT and YYEEEE. The CDR3 DNA sequence: TGTGCCAGCAGCGAACAGGGGTTGGCTTTCTTT. It yields the protein CASSEQGLAFF.

J is TRBJ1-2 and V is TRBV5-1, with 11 positions matching TRBD1. This CDR3 is 14 amino acids long. Germline values: CDR1 SGHRS, CDR2 YFSETQ. V lost 7 bases, J lost 3 bases, and 5 bases stayed unmatched. As DNA, the CDR3 is TGCGCCAGCCGCAGGACAGGGGGCGACTATGGCTACACCTTC. Protein product: CASRRTGGDYGYTF.

The genes are TRBV27 and TRBJ2-7, with D perhaps matching TRBD1 (5 bases). V gave up 2 bases and J gave up 3 bases, with 14 bases separating them. The germline V gene has CDR1 MNHEY and CDR2 SMNVEV (reference sequence). The CDR3 totals 15 residues. The CDR3 DNA reads as TGTGCCAGCAGTTTAATGAGGACATCCCTCTACGAGCAGTACTTC. Encoded protein: CASSLMRTSLYEQYF.

This chain uses TRBV7-3 with TRBJ2-2; weak D call: TRBD1 (6 bases). Germline V gives CDR1 SGHTA, CDR2 FQGTGA. This CDR3 region has 15 residues. V was clipped by 3 bases and J by 7 bases, with 15 bases between them. The CDR3 DNA reads as TGTGCCAGCAGCTTCACGTCAGGGGTTGGCGGGGAGCTGTTTTTT. Translated: CASSFTSGVGGELFF.

This clone was recorded once. The chain uses TRBV4-2 and TRBJ1-2, with 9 bases identical to TRBD1. Germline trimming cut 0 bases from V and 5 bases from J; bases unmatched to any gene: 4. Germline V CDR1 and CDR2: LGHNA, YNFKEQ. This CDR3 region has 15 residues. CDR3 coding DNA: TGTGCCAGCAGCCAAGAAACCGGGACAGGGTATGGCTACACCTTC. Translation: CASSQETGTGYGYTF.

This clone was recorded only once. The rearrangement links TRBV15 to TRBJ2-7, with D possibly being TRBD2 (7 bases). The CDR3 is 15 amino acids. Germline V gene lookup returns CDR1 LNHNV and CDR2 YYDKDF (reference sequence). V lost 0 bases, J lost 4 bases, and 13 bases lay in between. The CDR3 region has the DNA TGTGCCACCAGCAGAGATAGGGGGGGCAGGTACGAGCAGTACTTC. Translated: CATSRDRGGRYEQYF.

The chain joins TRBV27 to TRBJ1-4, with 8 nucleotides matching TRBD1. This CDR3 has 14 amino acids. With 5 bases clipped from V and 7 bases from J, the junction kept 6 bases outside the gene matches. Looked up from germline, CDR1 is MNHEY and CDR2 is SMNVEV (reference sequence). CDR3 sequence reads: CASSPTGVAEKLFF. DNA of the CDR3: TGTGCCAGCAGTCCGACAGGGGTGGCTGAAAAACTGTTTTTT.

The chain couples TRBV7-2 to TRBJ2-1, with D tentatively TRBD2 (6 bases). The CDR3 length is 19 residues. The ends were cut back, 2 bases at V and 9 bases at J, with 29 bases in the middle. CDR1 SGHTA and CDR2 FQGNSA come from the germline V gene. CDR3 loop: CASSLRERDRLNPVREQFF. CDR3 bases: TGTGCCAGCAGCTTACGGGAGCGAGATCGGCTCAACCCCGTACGTGAGCAGTTCTTC.

The rearrangement uses TRBV10-1 and TRBJ1-5; 12 bases match TRBD1. Germline values: CDR1 WNHNN, CDR2 SYGVQD (reference sequence). V gave up 6 bases and J gave up 0 bases; unmatched junction bases: 9. The CDR3 consists of 18 residues. This chain's CDR3 is CASSSPGQGAYSNQPQHF. CDR3 coding DNA: TGCGCCAGCAGCTCTCCGGGACAGGGGGCTTATAGCAATCAGCCCCAGCATTTT.

This chain links TRBV7-8 with TRBJ2-1; D is perhaps TRBD2 (5 bases). Trimming took off 0 bases at V and 1 base at J, with 10 bases between the two ends. Looked up from germline, CDR1 is SGHVS and CDR2 is FQNEAQ. The CDR3 is 16 residues long. This chain's CDR3 is CASSLARGSSYNEQFF. In DNA, the CDR3 is TGTGCCAGCAGCTTAGCGCGTGGGAGTTCCTACAATGAGCAGTTCTTC. Supplemented by reference TRBV7-8 and TRBJ2-1, the full variable domain reads GAGVSQSPRYKVAKRGQDVALRCDPISGHVSLFWYQQALGQGPEFLTYFQNEAQLDKSGLPSDRFFAERPEGSVSTLKIQRTQQEDSAVYLCASSLARGSSYNEQFFGPGTRLTVL.

The chain has TRBV19 and TRBJ1-4, with D uncertain. The CDR3 covers 13 residues. Germline lookup yields CDR1 LNHDA and CDR2 SQIVND (reference sequence). V shed 4 bases and J shed 0 bases, with 3 bases lying between them. For the CDR3, the DNA is TGTGCCAGTAGTACCGCAACTAATGAAAAACTGTTTTTT. It codes for CASSTATNEKLFF.

The rearrangement joins TRBV4-3 to TRBJ2-1; no reliable D call. Germline V gene sequence: CDR1 LGHNA, CDR2 YSLEER. Trimming took 1 base from V and 9 from J, leaving 7 bases between them. The CDR3 covers 12 residues. The CDR3 coding sequence is TGCGCCAGCAGCCAAGGAGTAAGTGAGCAGTTCTTC. Translated: CASSQGVSEQFF.